Each of the 6 T cell receptor beta chains below was sequenced from the same sample in a study of regulatory T cells in long-lasting Graves disease. TCR beta libraries were built with iRepertoire HTBI primers and Arm-PCR of CDR3 regions. One entry per CDR3 protein results from TCRdb running MiXCR on the multiplex PCR reads. The table shows some 440,000 distinct CDR3 sequences, with around 21% occurring only once. The sample's time point: persistent/refractory GD, antithyroid drugs over 5 years with positive TRAb. The TCR library was made from RNA that had been extracted from PBMCs in TRIzol. The sample was peripheral blood mononuclear cells (PBMCs), taken when the disease was refractory, from a patient treated with antithyroid drugs. The receptors were gathered from a female donor with Graves disease.

The chain carries TRBV10-2 and TRBJ2-7; 8 positions match TRBD2. Germline V CDR1 and CDR2: WSHSY, SAAADI. J lost 0 bases, V lost 4 bases, and 14 bases had no gene match. CDR3 length: 18 residues. The CDR3 sequence is CASSGVWTSQNYSYEQYF. As DNA, the CDR3 is TGCGCCAGCAGTGGAGTTTGGACTAGCCAAAATTACTCCTACGAGCAGTACTTC.

J is TRBJ2-7 and V is TRBV29-1; 10 bases fit TRBD2. This CDR3 has 16 residues. From germline, CDR1 is SQVTM and CDR2 ANQGSEA. V shed 1 base, J shed 4 bases, and the junction held 10 bases outside the gene matches. CDR3 region: CSVEVLAGATDYEQYF. CDR3 nucleotides: TGCAGCGTTGAAGTGCTAGCGGGAGCGACAGATTACGAGCAGTACTTC.

This clonotype showed up many times. The chain recombines TRBV2 with TRBJ2-7, with D possibly called TRBD1 or TRBD2 (6 bases each). Between the trimmed V and J ends, which lost 6 bases and 6 bases, there was a span of 21 bases. The CDR3 covers 15 residues. In germline, CDR1 is SNHLY, CDR2 FYNNEI. DNA of the CDR3: TGTGCCAGCAGCTTCAAGGGGGGCGCAGTCGGCGAGCAGTACTTC. Its translation: CASSFKGGAVGEQYF.

Worth noting for this clonotype: One end of the junction fails to match germline, which may point to a read error. V usage is TRBV2 and J usage is TRBJ1-2; TRBD1 agrees at 10 bases. The length of the CDR3 is 13 residues. The germline CDR1 and CDR2 sequences are SNHLY and FYNNEI. CDR3 sequence (DNA): TGTGCCATCAGTGGAGGGACAGGGGATGGCTACACCTTC. Its protein is CAISGGTGDGYTF.

This clonotype was seen at least ten times. The chain uses TRBV2 and TRBJ2-6; D is uncertain. This CDR3 comprises 14 residues. Trimming took 9 bases from V and 4 from J, leaving 13 bases between them. Germline CDR1 reads SNHLY; CDR2 reads FYNNEI. The DNA for the CDR3 is TGTGCCAGGGCCTCCCTGGCGGGGGCCAACGTCCTGACTTTC. Amino acids: CARASLAGANVLTF.

The genes are TRBV20-1 and TRBJ1-1, with 11 bases fitting TRBD1. Unmatched junction bases numbered 1, after V lost 0 bases and J lost 4 bases. CDR3 length equals 14 residues. Germline CDR1 and CDR2: DFQATT and SNEGSKA (reference sequence). The CDR3 DNA sequence: TGCAGTGCTAGAGACGGGACAGGGGGCACTGAAGCTTTCTTT. This encodes CSARDGTGGTEAFF.